Below are 17 T cell receptor beta chains sequenced from a single sample in a study of blood T cell repertoires in COVID-19. Here immunoSEQ multiplex PCR was the method, and the copy in TCRdb shows in-frame clones only, minus some. The sample yields 250,000 to 300,000 clones, approximately 87% seen once. Sequences were obtained from peripheral blood. These receptors were collected from a woman younger than 45 with COVID-19, enrolled during active disease.

The V and J genes are TRBV19 and TRBJ2-3; D possibly corresponds to TRBD1 (7 bases). This CDR3 region has 15 residues. V lost 11 bases and J lost 1, with 19 bases in between. The germline CDR1 and CDR2 sequences are LNHDA and SQIVND (reference sequence). CDR3 bases: TGTGCCTCCCGGGGGACCGGGACAGGCACAGATACGCAGTATTTT. It encodes CASRGTGTGTDTQYF.

This chain links TRBV13 with TRBJ2-7; D not resolved. This CDR3 has 13 amino acids. Germline V lookup: CDR1 PRHDT, CDR2 FYEKMQ (reference sequence). V was trimmed by 1 base and J by 0 bases, leaving 4 bases between them. CDR3: CASSLEASYEQYF. The CDR3 bases are TGTGCCAGCAGCTTAGAAGCCTCCTACGAGCAGTACTTC.

This sequence joins TRBV23-1 and TRBJ2-7; 9 bases map to TRBD1. TRBV23-1 is flagged as an ORF with uncertain function. V gave up 3 bases and J gave up 1 base; unmatched junction bases: 7. CDR3 length: 16 residues. The CDR3 protein is CASSQNPGQGSYEQYF. The CDR3 DNA reads TGCGCCAGCAGTCAGAACCCCGGACAGGGGTCCTACGAGCAGTACTTC.

The gene calls are TRBV6-1 and TRBJ1-5; D unclear. The CDR3 runs 15 residues. Germline CDR1 and CDR2: MNHNS and SASEGT. Trimming left V 3 bases short and J 9 bases short, with 18 bases between. CDR3: CASSDRVAAGWPQHF. CDR3 nucleotide sequence: TGTGCCAGCAGTGATCGCGTGGCCGCAGGTTGGCCCCAGCATTTT.

This clone was picked up a small number of times. The rearrangement joins TRBV7-9 to TRBJ1-1; 8 positions agree with TRBD1. Germline V gene sequence: CDR1 SEHNR, CDR2 FQNEAQ (reference sequence). The CDR3 runs 15 residues. Unmatched junction bases numbered 11, after V lost 5 bases and J lost 6 bases. The CDR3 DNA reads TGTGCCAGCAGCCGTGGACAGGGAGATATACCTGAAGCTTTCTTT. Amino acids: CASSRGQGDIPEAFF.

This clone was found once. The J gene is TRBJ1-1, the V gene TRBV6-5; TRBD1 matches at 7 bases. Germline loops: CDR1 MNHEY, CDR2 SVGAGI. Germline trimming cut 4 bases from V and 4 bases from J; bases unmatched to any gene: 3. The CDR3 consists of 13 residues. The CDR3 spells CASSSTGPTEAFF. CDR3 nucleotides: TGTGCCAGCAGTTCGACAGGGCCCACTGAAGCTTTCTTT.

The V call is TRBV18, the J call TRBJ2-5; D might be TRBD2 (5 bases). The ends were cut back, 6 bases at V and 3 bases at J, with 11 bases in the middle. The CDR3 loop spans 13 amino acids. CDR1 is KGHSH, CDR2 LQKENI, per germline. CDR3 sequence: CASSRGAKETQYF. CDR3 DNA sequence: TGTGCCAGCTCCCGGGGTGCCAAAGAGACCCAGTACTTC.

The chain couples TRBV6-5 to TRBJ1-1; 8 nucleotides line up with TRBD1. The junction had 2 bases not matched to a gene; V was cut back by 4 bases and J by 4 bases. CDR3 length: 13 residues. Germline values: CDR1 MNHEY, CDR2 SVGAGI. This CDR3 is CASSSGGSTEAFF. In nucleotides, the CDR3 is TGTGCCAGCAGTTCAGGGGGCTCCACTGAAGCTTTCTTT.

V is TRBV2 and J is TRBJ2-6; TRBD1 matches 12 bases. Germline V gene lookup returns CDR1 SNHLY and CDR2 FYNNEI. V lost 6 bases to trimming and J lost 3 bases; unmatched junction nucleotides: 6. The CDR3 has 17 residues. The CDR3 DNA reads TGTGCCAGCAGCCTGGGACAGGGGGCGCTTGGGGCCAACGTCCTGACTTTC. It codes for CASSLGQGALGANVLTF.

Only one count was recorded for this clone. The V and J genes are TRBV19 and TRBJ2-7, with 8 bases fitting TRBD2. Trimming took 10 bases from V and 2 from J; bases not matched to a gene: 4. The CDR3 is 12 amino acids. Looked up from germline, CDR1 is LNHDA and CDR2 is SQIVND (reference sequence). The CDR3 protein is CATSAGAYEQYF. In DNA, the CDR3 is TGTGCCACCTCAGCGGGGGCCTACGAGCAGTACTTC. The whole variable domain, filled in from reference TRBV19 and TRBJ2-7, reads DGGITQSPKYLFRKEGQNVTLSCEQNLNHDAMYWYRQDPGQGLRLIYYSQIVNDFQKGDIAEGYSVSREKKESFPLTVTSAQKNPTAFYLCATSAGAYEQYFGPGTRLTVT.

V is TRBV29-1 and J is TRBJ2-7; TRBD2 matches 8 bases. Per germline, CDR1 SQVTM and CDR2 ANQGSEA. Germline trimming cut 6 bases from V and 0 bases from J; bases unmatched to any gene: 7. The CDR3 extends over 14 amino acids. The CDR3 region is CSVHGGESSYEQYF. CDR3 nucleotides: TGCAGCGTCCACGGGGGGGAGAGCTCCTACGAGCAGTACTTC.

The J gene is TRBJ2-5, the V gene TRBV11-2; possible D gene TRBD1, 5 bases. This CDR3 has 17 amino acids. Deletions cut 5 bases from V and 5 bases from J, with 24 bases between. The V gene's germline CDR1 is SGHAT and CDR2 FQNNGV. The CDR3 protein is CASSLTGESRLWETQYF. In DNA form, the CDR3 reads TGTGCCAGCAGCCTTACAGGAGAGTCTAGATTGTGGGAGACCCAGTACTTC.

The chain carries TRBV18 and TRBJ1-5, with 8 bases matching TRBD1. This CDR3 spans 15 amino acids. Germline lookup yields CDR1 KGHSH and CDR2 LQKENI. Germline trimming cut 2 bases from V and 5 bases from J; bases unmatched to any gene: 5. The CDR3 protein is CASSPSGQGYQPQHF. The CDR3 nucleotides are TGTGCCAGCTCACCATCCGGACAGGGTTATCAGCCCCAGCATTTT.

This clone came up a few times. The chain recombines TRBV7-2 with TRBJ2-7; 8 nucleotides align to TRBD1. V gave up 4 bases and J gave up 3 bases; unmatched junction bases: 8. This CDR3 is built from 15 residues. Germline CDR1 and CDR2: SGHTA and FQGNSA. The CDR3: CASSYQTGVFYEQYF. CDR3 coding DNA: TGTGCCAGCAGCTACCAGACAGGGGTTTTCTACGAGCAGTACTTC.

This clone appeared a single time. This rearrangement joins TRBV5-1 to TRBJ2-5; unclear D gene. Germline V gene data show CDR1 as SGHRS and CDR2 as YFSETQ. This CDR3 comprises 13 residues. V was clipped by 6 bases and J by 5 bases, with 14 bases between them. The CDR3 protein is CASNLNPEETQYF. CDR3 DNA: TGCGCCAGCAACTTAAACCCCGAGGAGACCCAGTACTTC.

V is TRBV6-1 and J is TRBJ2-2, with 10 bases lining up with TRBD2. Germline CDR1 reads MNHNS; CDR2 reads SASEGT. V lost 0 bases to trimming and J lost 4 bases; unmatched junction nucleotides: 5. The CDR3 runs 17 residues. In DNA form, the CDR3 reads TGTGCCAGCAGTGAAGCAGCTAGCGGGGGACCCACCGGGGAGCTGTTTTTT. Translation: CASSEAASGGPTGELFF.

V is TRBV11-2 and J is TRBJ2-3; 7 nucleotides line up with TRBD1. The V and J ends lost 5 bases and 1 base, in that order; junction bases with no gene match: 3. CDR3 length equals 14 residues. Germline V lookup: CDR1 SGHAT, CDR2 FQNNGV. As DNA, the CDR3 is TGTGCCAGCAGCCTTGGACAGGGCACAGATACGCAGTATTTT. Protein sequence: CASSLGQGTDTQYF.